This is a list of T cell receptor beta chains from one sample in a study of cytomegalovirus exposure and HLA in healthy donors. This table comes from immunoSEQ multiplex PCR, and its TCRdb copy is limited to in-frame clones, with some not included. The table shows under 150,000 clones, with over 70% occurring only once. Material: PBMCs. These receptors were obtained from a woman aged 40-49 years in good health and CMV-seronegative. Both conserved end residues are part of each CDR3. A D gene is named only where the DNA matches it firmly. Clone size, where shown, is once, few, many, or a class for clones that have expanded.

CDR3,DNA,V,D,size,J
CASSPGGDQPQHF,TGTGCCAGCTCACCAGGGGGGGATCAGCCCCAGCATTTT,TRBV18,-,-,TRBJ1-5
CASSKEIQSNEQFF,TGTGCCAGCAGCAAAGAGATACAGTCCAATGAGCAGTTCTTC,TRBV21-1,-,-,TRBJ2-1
CASSQDHPGAGYGYTF,TGTGCCAGCAGCCAAGATCACCCAGGGGCTGGGTATGGCTACACCTTC,TRBV14,-,once,TRBJ1-2
CASSPRLSTSTDTQYF,TGTGCCAGCAGCCCCCGACTCTCAACCTCCACAGATACGCAGTATTTT,TRBV9,-,-,TRBJ2-3
CASSFLYGYTF,TGTGCCAGCAGCTTTCTCTATGGCTACACCTTC,TRBV5-6,-,-,TRBJ1-2
CSVAKLGQGARLEQYF,TGCAGCGTCGCTAAATTGGGACAGGGGGCCCGTCTCGAGCAGTACTTC,TRBV29-1,TRBD1,-,TRBJ2-7
CASSLQDRPQHF,TGTGCCAGCAGTTTGCAGGATCGACCCCAGCATTTT,TRBV28,-,-,TRBJ1-5
CASSVTPTFGELFF,TGCGCCAGCAGTGTGACTCCGACCTTCGGGGAGCTGTTTTTT,TRBV10-2,-,-,TRBJ2-2
CASSLEVAYGYTF,TGCGCCAGCAGCTTGGAGGTAGCCTATGGCTACACCTTC,TRBV5-1,-,-,TRBJ1-2
CASSMTGVNTEAFF,TGTGCCAGTAGTATGACAGGGGTGAACACTGAAGCTTTCTTT,TRBV19,TRBD1,-,TRBJ1-1
CSSSLNPGVSTDTQYF,TGTTCCAGCAGCTTAAATCCGGGAGTGAGCACAGATACGCAGTATTTT,TRBV7-9,-,-,TRBJ2-3
CASKAPGGELFF,TGTGCCAGCAAAGCGCCCGGCGGGGAGCTGTTTTTT,TRBV7-9,-,-,TRBJ2-2
CASTPASGTLQETQYF,TGTGCCAGCACCCCGGCTAGCGGGACCTTACAAGAGACCCAGTACTTC,TRBV7-9,TRBD2,-,TRBJ2-5
CASGDTSGGARDEQFF,TGTGCCAGCGGTGACACTAGCGGGGGGGCCAGGGATGAGCAGTTCTTC,TRBV7-2,TRBD2,-,TRBJ2-1
CASSLGNPGTDTQYF,TGTGCCAGCAGCCTCGGGAACCCAGGCACAGATACGCAGTATTTT,TRBV7-2,-,-,TRBJ2-3
CASSQDVSVGPDTQYF,TGCGCCAGCAGCCAAGATGTTTCCGTTGGCCCAGATACGCAGTATTTT,TRBV4-1,-,-,TRBJ2-3
CASRSGGTNYGYTF,TGTGCCAGTAGATCAGGGGGTACTAACTATGGCTACACCTTC,TRBV19,TRBD1,-,TRBJ1-2
CASSKDSFERALGNTIYF,TGTGCCAGCAGCAAAGATAGTTTCGAGCGCGCGCTTGGAAACACCATATATTTT,TRBV21-1,-,-,TRBJ1-3
CASSYDRDKDYTF,TGTGCCAGCAGCTACGACAGGGATAAGGACTACACCTTC,TRBV7-6,TRBD1,-,TRBJ1-2
CASSSQDRGETQYF,TGTGCCAGCAGCTCTCAAGACAGGGGAGAGACCCAGTACTTC,TRBV7-9,TRBD1,-,TRBJ2-5
CSASYSEKLFF,TGCAGTGCTAGCTATTCCGAAAAACTGTTTTTT,TRBV20-1,-,once,TRBJ1-4
CATDDRGLPVTQYF,TGTGCCACCGACGACAGGGGGCTTCCAGTGACCCAGTACTTC,TRBV19,TRBD1,-,TRBJ2-5
CASSVTGGYTEAFF,TGTGCCAGCAGCGTAACAGGGGGCTACACTGAAGCTTTCTTT,TRBV7-9,TRBD1,-,TRBJ1-1
CASSPSGQGFEQYF,TGTGCCAGCAGCCCCTCGGGACAGGGGTTCGAGCAGTACTTC,TRBV9,TRBD1,-,TRBJ2-7
CASRSSASSGYEQYF,TGTGCCAGCAGAAGCTCCGCGAGTTCCGGTTACGAGCAGTACTTC,TRBV27,-,-,TRBJ2-7
CASKGAHGYTF,TGTGCCAGCAAGGGGGCCCATGGCTACACCTTC,TRBV27,TRBD1,once,TRBJ1-2
CAWGQSLSYEQYF,TGTGCCTGGGGACAGTCCCTCTCCTACGAGCAGTACTTC,TRBV30,-,-,TRBJ2-7
CASSQPPALAYHEQYF,TGTGCCAGCAGCCAACCCCCGGCGCTAGCGTACCACGAGCAGTACTTC,TRBV14,-,-,TRBJ2-7
CASTGTGSYEQYF,TGTGCCAGCACCGGGACAGGGAGCTACGAGCAGTACTTC,TRBV7-9,TRBD1,-,TRBJ2-7
CASSNNGSSYEQYF,TGTGCCAGCAGCAATAACGGGAGCTCCTACGAGCAGTACTTC,TRBV28,-,-,TRBJ2-7
CASSAGGGQASSNQPQHF,TGTGCCAGTAGTGCAGGGGGGGGACAGGCGTCTAGCAATCAGCCCCAGCATTTT,TRBV19,TRBD1,-,TRBJ1-5
CASSLGDSNEKLFF,TGCGCCAGCAGCTTGGGGGACAGTAATGAAAAACTGTTTTTT,TRBV5-1,TRBD1,once,TRBJ1-4
CASSTRGVDQPQHF,TGTGCCAGCAGTACCCGGGGGGTAGATCAGCCCCAGCATTTT,TRBV6-6,-,-,TRBJ1-5
CASSSALGVEQYF,TGTGCCAGCAGCTCGGCCTTAGGGGTCGAGCAGTACTTC,TRBV7-9,-,-,TRBJ2-7
CASRAGHTEAFF,TGTGCCAGTAGAGCGGGACACACTGAAGCTTTCTTT,TRBV19,-,-,TRBJ1-1
CASSFSGSADTQYF,TGTGCCAGCAGTTTTAGCGGGAGCGCAGATACGCAGTATTTT,TRBV28,TRBD2,-,TRBJ2-3
CASSMGSIYQPQHF,TGTGCCAGTAGTATGGGCAGCATATATCAGCCCCAGCATTTT,TRBV19,-,-,TRBJ1-5
CASSDSAGGVETQYF,TGTGCCAGCAGTGACTCGGCAGGGGGCGTGGAGACCCAGTACTTC,TRBV6-4,TRBD1,-,TRBJ2-5
CAISEQAYGYTF,TGTGCCATCAGTGAACAGGCCTATGGCTACACCTTC,TRBV10-3,-,-,TRBJ1-2
CASSGGGPGETQYF,TGTGCCAGCAGTGGGGGGGGGCCAGGAGAGACCCAGTACTTC,TRBV6-1,-,-,TRBJ2-5
CASREVGGELFF,TGTGCCAGCAGGGAGGTCGGCGGGGAGCTGTTTTTT,TRBV5-4,-,-,TRBJ2-2
CASSGPGTRNTGELFF,TGCGCCAGCAGTGGGCCCGGGACTAGGAACACCGGGGAGCTGTTTTTT,TRBV2,TRBD2,-,TRBJ2-2
CASSVKRTGELFF,TGTGCCAGCAGTGTGAAGCGCACCGGGGAGCTGTTTTTT,TRBV2,-,-,TRBJ2-2
CASSSDREAYF,TGTGCCAGCAGTTCGGACAGGGAGGCGTACTTC,TRBV2,TRBD1,-,TRBJ2-7
CASSIDREDTIYF,TGTGCCAGTAGTATAGATCGAGAGGACACCATATATTTT,TRBV19,-,few,TRBJ1-3
CASSQERGNHEQYF,TGCGCCAGCAGCCAAGAAAGGGGTAACCACGAGCAGTACTTC,TRBV4-1,-,-,TRBJ2-7
CASSAGTGVETQYF,TGTGCCAGCAGCGCCGGGACAGGGGTAGAGACCCAGTACTTC,TRBV2,TRBD1,few,TRBJ2-5
CASSSSSGSLDTQYF,TGTGCCAGCAGTTCCTCTAGCGGGAGTTTGGATACGCAGTATTTT,TRBV27,TRBD2,-,TRBJ2-3
CASSPQGAGNGYTF,TGTGCCAGCAGCCCGCAGGGGGCCGGAAATGGCTACACCTTC,TRBV14,TRBD1,few,TRBJ1-2
CASRSAGYEQYF,TGTGCCAGCAGGAGTGCCGGGTACGAGCAGTACTTC,TRBV28,-,-,TRBJ2-7